One and the same sample provided the 26 T cell receptor beta chains below, sequenced in a study of blood T cell repertoires in COVID-19. Profiled with immunoSEQ multiplex PCR; TCRdb holds only in-frame clones, not every one. Here the sample spans around 370,000 clones, more than 70% being singletons. The sequencing sample was made of PBMCs or T cells enriched from blood (not recorded which). The receptors originated from a woman between 18 and 29 years old who had recovered from COVID-19.

The V and J genes are TRBV18 and TRBJ2-7; 7 nucleotides align to TRBD2. The germline V gene encodes CDR1 KGHSH and CDR2 LQKENI. The length of the CDR3 is 14 residues. With V trimmed by 3 bases and J by 5 bases, 7 bases remained unmatched. The CDR3 coding sequence is TGTGCCAGCTCACCCCTGGGGGGAGGGAACGAGCAGTACTTC. Encoded protein: CASSPLGGGNEQYF.

V gene TRBV29-1 combines with J gene TRBJ2-7, with a tentative D call TRBD2 (5 bases). This CDR3 has 14 residues. CDR1 is SQVTM, CDR2 ANQGSEA, per germline. Deletions cut 0 bases from V and 0 bases from J, with 9 bases between. The CDR3 region is CSVEDSRVSYEQYF. CDR3 nucleotides: TGCAGCGTTGAAGATTCGCGGGTCTCCTACGAGCAGTACTTC.

As concerns this clone: The junction shows a germline mismatch at one end, possibly a read error. CDR3 amino acids: CASSSEVGQGVYEQYF. The CDR3 nucleotides read TGTGCTAGCAGCTCGGAGGTGGGACAGGGGGTCTACGAGCAGTACTTC. The rearrangement uses TRBV7-7 and TRBJ2-7, with TRBD1 identical over 11 bases. The V gene's germline CDR1 is SSHAT and CDR2 FNYEAQ (reference sequence). CDR3 size: 16 residues. The variable domain in full, with the rest retrieved from reference TRBV7-7 and TRBJ2-7, is GAGVSQSPRYKVTKRGQDVTLRCDPISSHATLYWYQQALGQGPEFLTYFNYEAQPDKSGLPSDRFSAERPEGSISTLTIQRTEQRDSAMYRCASSSEVGQGVYEQYFGPGTRLTVT.

V and J are TRBV30 and TRBJ2-3; D is possibly TRBD2 (6 bases). V was pared by 7 bases and J by 3 bases, with 11 bases between. Germline V gives CDR1 GTSNPN, CDR2 SVGIG (reference sequence). CDR3 length: 12 residues. The CDR3 here is CASIGGTDTQYF. The CDR3 coding sequence is TGTGCCTCCATCGGGGGTACAGATACGCAGTATTTT.

V is TRBV10-3 and J is TRBJ2-4; TRBD2 matches at 9 bases. The germline CDR1 and CDR2 sequences are ENHRY and SYGVKD. The V and J ends lost 0 bases and 3 bases, in that order; junction bases with no gene match: 0. The CDR3 spans 15 residues. The CDR3 spells CAISESSGGKNIQYF. CDR3 bases: TGTGCCATCAGTGAGTCTAGCGGGGGCAAAAACATTCAGTACTTC.

The rearrangement joins TRBV11-2 to TRBJ1-2; TRBD1 matches 7 bases. Per germline, CDR1 SGHAT and CDR2 FQNNGV. The V segment lost 4 bases and the J segment 5 bases; nucleotides outside the gene matches: 10. This CDR3 is 15 amino acids long. The DNA for the CDR3 is TGTGCCAGCAGCTCCGCCGGGACAGCTCGTTATGGCTACACCTTC. Protein sequence: CASSSAGTARYGYTF.

With regard to this clone: Other DNA sequences in the sample encode the same CDR3. The chain has TRBV27 and TRBJ2-7; 7 positions match TRBD2. Germline V lookup: CDR1 MNHEY, CDR2 SMNVEV (reference sequence). The V gene end was trimmed by 3 bases and the J gene end by 1 base; junction bases not matched to a gene: 0. The CDR3 loop spans 13 amino acids. The CDR3 region is CASSFGGSYEQYF. CDR3 bases: TGTGCCAGCAGTTTCGGGGGGTCCTACGAGCAGTACTTC.

The J gene is TRBJ1-1, the V gene TRBV2; possibly TRBD1 for D (6 bases). CDR1 and CDR2 from the germline V gene are SNHLY and FYNNEI. V lost 9 bases and J 0 bases, leaving 8 bases between the germline ends. CDR3 length: 12 residues. The DNA of the CDR3 is TGTGCCAGTAGGACAGTGAACACTGAAGCTTTCTTT. It yields the protein CASRTVNTEAFF.

J is TRBJ1-5 and V is TRBV19, with 7 bases that match TRBD1. The CDR3 totals 13 residues. The V segment lost 3 bases and the J segment 11 bases; nucleotides outside the gene matches: 7. CDR1 and CDR2 (germline): LNHDA, SQIVND (reference sequence). CDR3 nucleotide sequence: TGTGCCAGTAGTATCGGACAGGTTTTAGCCCAGCATTTT. It is translated as CASSIGQVLAQHF.

This chain connects TRBV2 to TRBJ2-3, with 10 bases identical to TRBD1. Trimming removed 0 bases from V and 2 bases from J; junction bases left unmatched: 5. Germline V gives CDR1 SNHLY, CDR2 FYNNEI. This CDR3 spans 17 amino acids. CDR3 protein: CASSEAGTGVLTDTQYF. The CDR3 nucleotides read TGTGCCAGCAGTGAAGCCGGGACAGGGGTGCTCACAGATACGCAGTATTTT.

The CDR3 coding sequence is TGTGCCAGCAGATATTCAGGGGGCCAGACCGGGGAGCTGTTTTTT. This gives the protein CASRYSGGQTGELFF. This chain joins TRBV5-4 and TRBJ2-2, with 8 nucleotides matching TRBD1. V lost 5 bases and J lost 5; bases outside the gene matches: 8. In germline, CDR1 is SGHNT, CDR2 YYREEE (reference sequence). The CDR3 covers 15 residues.

This chain links TRBV6-5 with TRBJ2-3; tentatively, D is TRBD1 (5 bases). V lost 5 bases and J lost 2, with 11 bases in between. This CDR3 spans 14 amino acids. Germline V gene sequence: CDR1 MNHEY, CDR2 SVGAGI. The CDR3 region has the DNA TGTGCCAGCAGTCCGGCGACAGACACAGATACGCAGTATTTT. Its protein product is CASSPATDTDTQYF.

V gene TRBV7-6 combines with J gene TRBJ1-1, with D hard to call. The V end was cut by 5 bases, the J end by 4 bases, with 17 bases between. This CDR3 is 15 amino acids long. From germline, CDR1 is SGHVS and CDR2 FNYEAQ. Here the CDR3 DNA reads TGTGCCAGCAGCCCACCTGCCGGGTTGGTCACTGAAGCTTTCTTT. It translates to CASSPPAGLVTEAFF.

The chain couples TRBV28 to TRBJ2-7, with D possibly matching TRBD1 (5 bases). V was trimmed by 6 bases and J by 3 bases, leaving 12 bases between them. Per the germline V gene, CDR1 is MDHEN and CDR2 is SYDVKM. This CDR3 is built from 13 residues. The DNA for the CDR3 is TGTGCCAGCAGCGCAGGGCAGCACTACGAGCAGTACTTC. The encoded protein is CASSAGQHYEQYF.

CDR3 DNA sequence: TGCGCCAGCAGCCCGGGTTTTCGAACTAATGAAAAACTGTTTTTT. Amino acid sequence: CASSPGFRTNEKLFF. The chain uses TRBV4-1 and TRBJ1-4, with unresolved D. The CDR3 totals 15 residues. Germline V gives CDR1 MGHRA, CDR2 YSYEKL. The V end was cut by 4 bases, the J end by 1 base, with 10 bases between.

V is TRBV27 and J is TRBJ1-1, with D possibly matching TRBD1 (6 bases). CDR3 length equals 13 residues. The ends were cut back, 5 bases at V and 7 bases at J, with 14 bases in the middle. Germline CDR1 is MNHEY and CDR2 is SMNVEV (reference sequence). The CDR3 is CASSLQGYNEAFF. For the CDR3, the DNA is TGTGCCAGCAGTCTTCAGGGGTATAATGAAGCTTTCTTT.

This chain joins TRBV4-3 and TRBJ2-3, with D possibly being TRBD2 (6 bases). Germline loops: CDR1 LGHNA, CDR2 YSLEER. V lost 0 bases and J lost 5, with 15 bases in between. CDR3 length: 16 amino acids. For the CDR3, the DNA is TGCGCCAGCAGCCAAGACGGACTATTTTTCGGAGATACGCAGTATTTT. Translation: CASSQDGLFFGDTQYF.

V gene TRBV6-2 or TRBV6-3 combines with J gene TRBJ2-7; 7 nucleotides match TRBD1. J was trimmed by 0 bases and V by 5 bases; bases with no gene match: 7. This CDR3 comprises 15 residues. Germline V gives CDR1 MNHEY, CDR2 SVGEGT. CDR3 sequence reads: CASSPWTGNSYEQYF. The DNA for the CDR3 is TGTGCCAGCAGTCCCTGGACAGGAAACTCCTACGAGCAGTACTTC.

This clone was picked up one time. The chain uses TRBV7-9 and TRBJ1-2, with TRBD1 matching 8 bases. V was clipped by 5 bases and J by 3 bases; unmatched bases: 5. Per germline, CDR1 SEHNR and CDR2 FQNEAQ (reference sequence). CDR3 length: 14 amino acids. The CDR3 loop is CASSPSDRDYGYTF. The CDR3 bases are TGTGCCAGCAGCCCGTCGGACAGGGACTATGGCTACACCTTC.

A word on this clone: This sample includes further DNA sequences coding for the same CDR3. The chain employs TRBV7-6 and TRBJ1-1; tentatively, D is TRBD1 (5 bases). V was pared by 1 base and J by 0 bases, with 9 bases between. Germline V lookup: CDR1 SGHVS, CDR2 FNYEAQ. This CDR3 spans 15 amino acids. In DNA, the CDR3 is TGTGCCAGCAGCTTAGGGAGGGGCCTGAACACTGAAGCTTTCTTT. Protein: CASSLGRGLNTEAFF.

The chain uses TRBV27 and TRBJ1-4, with TRBD1 matching over 9 bases. With V trimmed by 1 base and J by 8 bases, 11 bases remained unmatched. Germline V lookup: CDR1 MNHEY, CDR2 SMNVEV (reference sequence). The CDR3 consists of 17 residues. CDR3 DNA: TGTGCCAGCAGTTTATTGGGACAGGGCCGGTTAAGGGAAAAACTGTTTTTT. Translating gives CASSLLGQGRLREKLFF. Combining the CDR3 with reference TRBV27 and TRBJ1-4 gives the whole variable domain EAQVTQNPRYLITVTGKKLTVTCSQNMNHEYMSWYRQDPGLGLRQIYYSMNVEVTDKGDVPEGYKVSRKEKRNFPLILESPSPNQTSLYFCASSLLGQGRLREKLFFGSGTQLSVL.

The chain employs TRBV5-6 and TRBJ2-7; no reliable D call. Trimming stripped 0 bases from V and 0 bases from J, with 13 bases between. This CDR3 comprises 16 residues. Germline V CDR1 and CDR2: SGHDT, YYEEEE. DNA for the CDR3: TGTGCCAGCAGCTTGGTATTTTTGAGCCCCTCCTACGAGCAGTACTTC. It encodes CASSLVFLSPSYEQYF.

The V and J genes are TRBV6-5 and TRBJ1-1; no clear D. CDR1 and CDR2 from the germline V gene are MNHEY and SVGAGI. Trimming cost V 10 bases and J 4 bases, with 10 bases left between them. The CDR3 extends over 11 amino acids. The CDR3 sequence is CAISEGTEAFF. The CDR3 DNA follows: TGTGCCATCTCGGAGGGCACTGAAGCTTTCTTT.

This chain connects TRBV6-5 to TRBJ1-5, with a possible D match to TRBD1 (6 bases). The ends were cut back, 7 bases at V and 3 bases at J, with 16 bases in the middle. The germline CDR1 and CDR2 sequences are MNHEY and SVGAGI. The CDR3 spans 15 residues. CDR3 sequence reads: CASTGRGNYNQPQHF. For the CDR3, the DNA is TGTGCCAGCACCGGCAGGGGCAATTACAATCAGCCCCAGCATTTT.

The chain's CDR3 is CASSLLLRDGYTF. The DNA for the CDR3 is TGTGCCAGCAGCTTACTTTTGCGGGATGGCTACACCTTC. This rearrangement joins TRBV5-5 to TRBJ1-2; no clear D. This CDR3 has 13 residues. Trimming took off 2 bases at V and 6 bases at J, with 11 bases between the two ends. From germline, CDR1 is SGHKS and CDR2 YYEKEE (reference sequence). Complete variable domain (other parts from reference TRBV5-5 and TRBJ1-2): DAGVTQSPTHLIKTRGQQVTLRCSPISGHKSVSWYQQVLGQGPQFIFQYYEKEERGRGNFPDRFSARQFPNYSSELNVNALLLGDSALYLCASSLLLRDGYTFGSGTRLTVV.

The V gene is TRBV6-1, the J gene TRBJ1-5, with D perhaps matching TRBD1 (5 bases). Germline loops: CDR1 MNHNS, CDR2 SASEGT. Trimming took off 3 bases at V and 1 base at J, with 10 bases between the two ends. The CDR3 is 15 amino acids. The CDR3 is CASSETALSNQPQHF. CDR3 sequence (DNA): TGTGCCAGCAGTGAGACAGCCCTAAGCAATCAGCCCCAGCATTTT.